The 18 T cell receptor beta chains reported below all come from one sample, sequenced in a study of OX40 agonist ivuxolimab in advanced cancers. Profiled with immunoSEQ multiplex PCR; TCRdb holds only in-frame clones, not every one. The sample records around 70,000 clones, 85% to 90% being singletons. Sequencing used CD4+ or CD8+ T cells sorted from blood, obtained in a trial of the OX40 agonist ivuxolimab. Receptors were obtained from an adult with an advanced solid tumor such as melanoma, head and neck, liver or kidney cancer.

The chain has TRBV11-1 and TRBJ2-7, with D perhaps TRBD1 (6 bases). This CDR3 has 14 amino acids. CDR1 and CDR2 from the germline V gene are SGHAT and FQDESV (reference sequence). V dropped 5 bases and J dropped 0 bases, with 11 bases sitting between them. The CDR3 sequence is CASSRGGDSYEQYF. The CDR3 DNA sequence: TGTGCCAGCAGCCGAGGGGGTGACTCCTACGAGCAGTACTTC.

This sequence joins TRBV19 and TRBJ1-6; D may be TRBD1 (6 bases). Germline V gene sequence: CDR1 LNHDA, CDR2 SQIVND (reference sequence). Trimming took 5 bases from V and 5 from J, leaving 10 bases between them. The CDR3 contains 14 residues. CDR3 loop: CASSAWTDNSPLHF. Here the CDR3 DNA reads TGTGCCAGTAGTGCCTGGACAGATAATTCACCCCTCCACTTT.

The chain joins TRBV6-6 to TRBJ1-2; no firm D call. V dropped 5 bases and J dropped 3 bases, with 10 bases sitting between them. Germline V gives CDR1 MNHNY, CDR2 SVGAGI (reference sequence). The length of the CDR3 is 13 residues. CDR3 sequence reads: CASSAWGDYGYTF. CDR3 in DNA: TGTGCCAGCAGTGCCTGGGGAGACTATGGCTACACCTTC.

The J gene is TRBJ1-2, the V gene TRBV10-2; possibly TRBD1 for D (5 bases). Germline V gene data show CDR1 as WSHSY and CDR2 as SAAADI. The CDR3 is made up of 14 amino acids. Trimming removed 3 bases at V and 5 bases at J, with 13 bases between. In nucleotides, the CDR3 is TGCGCCAGCAGTGAAGGTCCAGGGCCTTATGGCTACACCTTC. This gives the protein CASSEGPGPYGYTF.

The chain employs TRBV7-9 and TRBJ2-1; TRBD2 agrees at 10 bases. There are 18 residues in the CDR3. Per germline, CDR1 SEHNR and CDR2 FQNEAQ (reference sequence). The junction had 14 bases not matched to a gene; V was cut back by 5 bases and J by 4 bases. The CDR3 DNA reads as TGTGCCAGCAGCCCCCCCTTGAGATTAGCGGGGGGTTACAATGAGCAGTTCTTC. Protein sequence: CASSPPLRLAGGYNEQFF. Variable domain in full (rest from reference TRBV7-9 and TRBJ2-1): DTGVSQNPRHKITKRGQNVTFRCDPISEHNRLYWYRQTLGQGPEFLTYFQNEAQLEKSRLLSDRFSAERPKGSFSTLEIQRTEQGDSAMYLCASSPPLRLAGGYNEQFFGPGTRLTVL.

This clone showed up just a few times. This chain's CDR3 is CASSWDLAGATDTQYF. CDR3 bases: TGTGCCAGCAGTTGGGATCTAGCGGGAGCAACAGATACGCAGTATTTT. The rearrangement links TRBV6-5 to TRBJ2-3, with 10 bases matching TRBD2. CDR3 length: 16 residues. In germline, CDR1 is MNHEY, CDR2 SVGAGI. Unmatched junction bases numbered 7, after V lost 4 bases and J lost 3 bases.

This clone was seen only once. The rearrangement uses TRBV4-1 and TRBJ2-3; a weak D match, TRBD2 (5 bases). The CDR3 spans 15 residues. Between the trimmed V and J ends, which lost 1 base and 6 bases, there was a span of 14 bases. Germline CDR1 is MGHRA and CDR2 is YSYEKL. The CDR3 DNA reads as TGCGCCAGCAGCCAAGCGACGGCGGGTTCTGATACGCAGTATTTT. Translated: CASSQATAGSDTQYF.

This chain links TRBV6-1 with TRBJ2-7; tentatively, D is TRBD2 (5 bases). Per the germline V gene, CDR1 is MNHNS and CDR2 is SASEGT. There are 13 residues in the CDR3. The V end was cut by 5 bases, the J end by 4 bases, with 12 bases between. The CDR3 loop is CASSNGLLYEQYF. In nucleotides, the CDR3 is TGTGCCAGCAGTAATGGACTTTTATACGAGCAGTACTTC.

This chain uses TRBV9 with TRBJ2-7; 7 nucleotides line up with TRBD1. The germline gives CDR1 SGDLS, CDR2 YYNGEE. Trimming at V came to 0 bases and at J to 3 bases, leaving 6 bases not matched to a gene. This CDR3 is 15 amino acids long. The CDR3, as DNA: TGTGCCAGCAGCGTAGGGGACAGTGACTTCTACGAGCAGTACTTC. It is translated as CASSVGDSDFYEQYF.

The sample holds one count of this clone. The V and J genes are TRBV18 and TRBJ2-7; D uncertain. The V gene's germline CDR1 is KGHSH and CDR2 LQKENI. Trimming shortened V by 0 bases and J by 0 bases, and 9 bases separated the two germline ends. The CDR3 loop spans 15 amino acids. CDR3 sequence (DNA): TGTGCCAGCTCACCACCAGGCTGGAGCTCCTACGAGCAGTACTTC. Its translation is CASSPPGWSSYEQYF. Complete variable domain (other parts from reference TRBV18 and TRBJ2-7): NAGVMQNPRHLVRRRGQEARLRCSPMKGHSHVYWYRQLPEEGLKFMVYLQKENIIDESGMPKERFSAEFPKEGPSILRIQQVVRGDSAAYFCASSPPGWSSYEQYFGPGTRLTVT.

The rearrangement links TRBV7-9 to TRBJ2-7; perhaps TRBD2 as D (6 bases). The ends were cut back, 1 base at V and 4 bases at J, with 11 bases in the middle. The CDR3 covers 14 residues. Per the germline V gene, CDR1 is SEHNR and CDR2 is FQNEAQ (reference sequence). DNA for the CDR3: TGTGCCAGCAGCTTAGGGAGGGCCCCTTACGAGCAGTACTTC. Protein: CASSLGRAPYEQYF.

V gene TRBV5-1 combines with J gene TRBJ2-1, with D possibly being TRBD1 or TRBD2 (5 bases each). CDR3 length: 17 residues. CDR1 is SGHRS and CDR2 is YFSETQ in the germline V gene. V was trimmed by 4 bases and J by 5 bases, leaving 22 bases between them. The CDR3 here is CASSLARRGARDNEQFF. Here the CDR3 DNA reads TGCGCCAGCAGCCTCGCACGGAGAGGGGCTAGGGACAATGAGCAGTTCTTC.

This chain connects TRBV7-3 to TRBJ2-3, with D possibly matching TRBD1 (6 bases). The V gene's germline CDR1 is SGHTA and CDR2 FQGTGA. This CDR3 is 16 amino acids long. The V end lost 1 base, the J end lost 7 bases, and 18 bases lay between the germline ends. The CDR3 spells CASSLRDTGPGNTQYF. In nucleotides, the CDR3 is TGTGCCAGCAGCTTAAGGGACACGGGACCGGGTAATACGCAGTATTTT. The variable domain in full, completed from reference TRBV7-3 and TRBJ2-3, reads GAGVSQTPSNKVTEKGKYVELRCDPISGHTALYWYRQSLGQGPEFLIYFQGTGAADDSGLPNDRFFAVRPEGSVSTLKIQRTERGDSAVYLCASSLRDTGPGNTQYFGPGTRLTVL.

The chain couples TRBV18 to TRBJ1-4; D perhaps matches TRBD1 (6 bases). Trimming left V 2 bases short and J 3 bases short, with 10 bases between. Germline V gives CDR1 KGHSH, CDR2 LQKENI. There are 15 residues in the CDR3. The CDR3 DNA is TGTGCCAGCTCACCAGGAGAGGGGGCTAATGAAAAACTGTTTTTT. Protein product: CASSPGEGANEKLFF.

This chain connects TRBV10-3 to TRBJ1-6; 8 nucleotides line up with TRBD1. The CDR3 extends over 14 amino acids. From germline, CDR1 is ENHRY and CDR2 SYGVKD. The V and J ends lost 3 bases and 9 bases, in that order; junction bases with no gene match: 4. CDR3 bases: TGTGCCATCAGTGACCCCACAGGGGGTTCACCCCTCCACTTT. This gives the protein CAISDPTGGSPLHF.

This clone showed up just once. This chain links TRBV5-1 with TRBJ2-5; D might be TRBD2 (6 bases). The CDR3 totals 14 residues. V shed 6 bases and J shed 1 base, with 13 bases lying between them. Per germline, CDR1 SGHRS and CDR2 YFSETQ. CDR3 sequence reads: CASTGGSGQETQYF. The CDR3 DNA is TGCGCCAGCACCGGGGGATCGGGCCAAGAGACCCAGTACTTC.

The chain links TRBV9 to TRBJ2-1; tentatively, D is TRBD1 or TRBD2 (5 bases each). This CDR3 has 20 residues. V lost 0 bases, J lost 0 bases, and 22 bases lay in between. Germline V gene sequence: CDR1 SGDLS, CDR2 YYNGEE. The CDR3 DNA sequence: TGTGCCAGCAGCGTAGGGGCAGGGAGACCACGGAGAAGCTCCTACAATGAGCAGTTCTTC. Its protein product is CASSVGAGRPRRSSYNEQFF.

The rearrangement links TRBV19 to TRBJ2-7; D not certain. Trimming left V 5 bases short and J 6 bases short, with 20 bases between. Germline loops: CDR1 LNHDA, CDR2 SQIVND (reference sequence). This CDR3 spans 15 amino acids. The CDR3 nucleotides are TGTGCCAGTAGTGACGCGACCGGATGGTTTGGCGAGCAGTACTTC. Translation gives CASSDATGWFGEQYF.